Presented here are 22 T cell receptor beta chains from one specimen sequenced in a study of blood T cell repertoires in COVID-19. The repertoire was sequenced with immunoSEQ multiplex PCR; TCRdb's copy has only in-frame clones and lacks some. The table includes roughly 62,000 clones, about four fifths detected once. Input material: peripheral blood. Receptors originate from a human donor in a cohort sampled during active COVID-19.

The V and J genes are TRBV11-2 and TRBJ2-7; 7 positions agree with TRBD1. V was pared by 0 bases and J by 3 bases, with 2 bases of the junction left unmatched. The CDR3 totals 14 residues. CDR1 and CDR2 (germline): SGHAT, FQNNGV. The CDR3 DNA reads TGTGCCAGCAGCTTAGAAGCAGGGGGCTACGAGCAGTACTTC. Its translation is CASSLEAGGYEQYF.

The V call is TRBV6-5, the J call TRBJ1-2; weak D call: TRBD1 (5 bases). V was shortened by 5 bases and J by 1 base, with 14 bases between the two germline ends. In germline, CDR1 is MNHEY, CDR2 SVGAGI. The CDR3 loop spans 15 amino acids. The CDR3 loop reads CASSRGSGGNYGYTF. The CDR3 region has the DNA TGTGCCAGCAGTAGAGGGTCGGGGGGTAACTATGGCTACACCTTC.

The rearrangement links TRBV9 to TRBJ2-3; 9 bases are shared with TRBD2. The ends lost 3 bases at V and 5 bases at J; junction bases unmatched: 4. The CDR3 length is 14 residues. Germline V gene lookup returns CDR1 SGDLS and CDR2 YYNGEE. CDR3 sequence (DNA): TGTGCCAGCAGCGGCTTACTAGCGGGAGATACGCAGTATTTT. Encoded protein: CASSGLLAGDTQYF.

This chain links TRBV9 with TRBJ1-4; D is unclear. The CDR3 spans 15 residues. The V gene's germline CDR1 is SGDLS and CDR2 YYNGEE. V was pared by 3 bases and J by 0 bases, with 9 bases between. The CDR3 is CASSDDGATNEKLFF. CDR3 coding DNA: TGTGCCAGCAGCGACGACGGGGCAACTAATGAAAAACTGTTTTTT.

The J gene is TRBJ2-7, the V gene TRBV20-1; D not certain. V lost 6 bases to trimming and J lost 9 bases, with 27 bases between them. The V gene's germline CDR1 is DFQATT and CDR2 SNEGSKA (reference sequence). The CDR3 sequence is 15 residues long. CDR3 protein: CSASRALPGPPGQYF. The CDR3, as DNA: TGCAGTGCCAGTAGAGCCCTCCCGGGTCCCCCGGGGCAGTACTTC.

Regarding this clone: Relative to the germline gene, one junction end is altered; a read error may explain this. The chain uses TRBV12-3 or TRBV12-4 and TRBJ2-7; D unclear. There are 13 residues in the CDR3. This CDR3 is CASSLLMKRPPDF. DNA for the CDR3: TGTGCCAGCAGTTTATTGATGAAGCGTCCGCCGGACTTC.

V is TRBV2 and J is TRBJ2-3; D might be TRBD2 (6 bases). CDR1 and CDR2 (germline): SNHLY, FYNNEI. V was clipped by 6 bases and J by 3 bases, with 10 bases between them. This CDR3 spans 13 amino acids. The CDR3 is CASSVGGTDTQYF. DNA for the CDR3: TGTGCCAGCAGCGTTGGGGGGACAGATACGCAGTATTTT. Full variable domain (missing parts from reference TRBV2 and TRBJ2-3): EPEVTQTPSHQVTQMGQEVILRCVPISNHLYFYWYRQILGQKVEFLVSFYNNEISEKSEIFDDQFSVERPDGSNFTLKIRSTKLEDSAMYFCASSVGGTDTQYFGPGTRLTVL.

This clone has more than one count but fewer than ten. This chain joins TRBV7-8 and TRBJ2-7, with 9 nucleotides matching TRBD1. CDR3 length equals 14 residues. Germline lookup yields CDR1 SGHVS and CDR2 FQNEAQ. The junction had 7 bases not matched to a gene; V was cut back by 5 bases and J by 5 bases. CDR3 in amino acids: CASSPRTGANEQYF. In nucleotides, the CDR3 is TGTGCCAGCAGCCCCCGGACAGGGGCCAACGAGCAGTACTTC.

V gene TRBV6-1 combines with J gene TRBJ1-3; D is ambiguous. V was shortened by 1 base and J by 9 bases, with 4 bases between the two germline ends. The CDR3 spans 11 residues. Per germline, CDR1 MNHNS and CDR2 SASEGT. The CDR3 spells CASSEEPTIYF. CDR3 in DNA: TGTGCCAGCAGTGAAGAGCCCACCATATATTTT.

The CDR3 loop is CAWSATVVTEAFF. CDR3 sequence (DNA): TGTGCCTGGAGTGCAACGGTGGTCACTGAAGCTTTCTTT. This chain connects TRBV30 to TRBJ1-1; D not resolved. Germline V gene lookup returns CDR1 GTSNPN and CDR2 SVGIG (reference sequence). The length of the CDR3 is 13 residues. Trimming stripped 1 base from V and 4 bases from J, with 10 bases between.

CDR3 amino acids: CASSPWGVRTEAFF. The CDR3 DNA reads as TGCGCCAGCAGCCCCTGGGGGGTACGAACTGAAGCTTTCTTT. The rearrangement links TRBV5-1 to TRBJ1-1, with D possibly matching TRBD1 (5 bases). The V end was cut by 4 bases, the J end by 5 bases, with 15 bases between. CDR1 SGHRS and CDR2 YFSETQ come from the germline V gene. The CDR3 spans 14 residues.

The chain links TRBV7-8 to TRBJ1-1; 9 nucleotides agree with TRBD1. The CDR3 is 14 residues long. With V trimmed by 4 bases and J by 6 bases, 6 bases remained unmatched. Germline-derived CDR1 and CDR2 are SGHVS and FQNEAQ. The CDR3 coding sequence is TGTGCCAGCAGCTACGGGACAGGGAGGGCTGAAGCTTTCTTT. Translation: CASSYGTGRAEAFF.

The genes are TRBV28 and TRBJ2-7; maybe TRBD1 (5 bases). The CDR3 totals 14 residues. Germline V gene sequence: CDR1 MDHEN, CDR2 SYDVKM. Between the trimmed V and J ends, which lost 1 base and 3 bases, there was a span of 10 bases. In DNA form, the CDR3 reads TGTGCCAGCAGTTTATTAGGGGATTACTACGAGCAGTACTTC. Residues: CASSLLGDYYEQYF.

V is TRBV6-1 and J is TRBJ2-2, with TRBD1 as a possible D gene (5 bases). This CDR3 contains 15 residues. Trimming took off 1 base at V and 7 bases at J, with 13 bases between the two ends. The germline CDR1 and CDR2 sequences are MNHNS and SASEGT. Written as DNA, the CDR3 is TGTGCCAGCAGTGAAGGGGGCAGGGTAGTCGGGGAGCTGTTTTTT. Protein: CASSEGGRVVGELFF.

The rearrangement joins TRBV5-1 to TRBJ1-4; 7 positions match TRBD1. V gave up 3 bases and J gave up 4 bases; unmatched junction bases: 3. Germline-derived CDR1 and CDR2 are SGHRS and YFSETQ. The CDR3 has 14 amino acids. The CDR3 spells CASSSTGINEKLFF. The CDR3 bases are TGCGCCAGCAGCTCGACAGGGATTAATGAAAAACTGTTTTTT.

The chain recombines TRBV11-2 with TRBJ2-1; D might be TRBD2 (5 bases). This CDR3 is 15 amino acids long. Germline loops: CDR1 SGHAT, CDR2 FQNNGV. V was pared by 6 bases and J by 6 bases, with 18 bases between. The CDR3 DNA reads TGTGCCAGCAGGAACCCCATCGCTAGCTTCAATGAGCAGTTCTTC. It specifies CASRNPIASFNEQFF.

The rearrangement uses TRBV4-1 and TRBJ2-5; no clear D. Looked up from germline, CDR1 is MGHRA and CDR2 is YSYEKL. The V gene lost 0 bases and the J gene lost 5 bases, with 16 bases spanning the gap. The CDR3 is 16 amino acids. The CDR3 DNA is TGCGCCAGCAGCCAAGATCATGGCCGGAGCTGGGAGACCCAGTACTTC. Amino acid sequence: CASSQDHGRSWETQYF.

This clone appeared a single time. The J gene is TRBJ1-5, the V gene TRBV28, with 10 nucleotides matching TRBD1. CDR3 length equals 14 residues. The ends lost 2 bases at V and 5 bases at J; junction bases unmatched: 0. The V gene's germline CDR1 is MDHEN and CDR2 SYDVKM. CDR3 amino acids: CASSLGTGDQPQHF. CDR3 in DNA: TGTGCCAGCAGTTTAGGGACAGGGGATCAGCCCCAGCATTTT.

The chain has TRBV12-3 or TRBV12-4 and TRBJ2-7; a possible D gene is TRBD1 (6 bases). V lost 7 bases, J lost 2 bases, and 12 bases lay in between. The CDR3 has 13 residues. The CDR3 region has the DNA TGTGCCAGCACCCCAGGGGTAACCTACGAGCAGTACTTC. Its protein is CASTPGVTYEQYF.

The chain is built from TRBV6-5 and TRBJ2-1; 7 bases line up with TRBD2. Germline V gene sequence: CDR1 MNHEY, CDR2 SVGAGI. The CDR3 is 13 residues long. Losses at the gene ends were 11 bases for V and 4 bases for J; bases not matched to a gene: 8. CDR3 sequence (DNA): TGTGCCGTCCGGGACTATGGATACAATGAGCAGTTCTTC. Its protein product is CAVRDYGYNEQFF.

The V call is TRBV12-5, the J call TRBJ1-1; possibly TRBD1 for D (6 bases). Germline-derived CDR1 and CDR2 are LGHNT and FRNRAP. The CDR3 has 12 residues. Trimming took off 5 bases at V and 6 bases at J, with 10 bases between the two ends. CDR3 sequence reads: CASGRNRAEAFF. The CDR3, as DNA: TGTGCTAGTGGTCGAAACAGGGCTGAAGCTTTCTTT.

This chain uses TRBV6-1 with TRBJ2-5; 9 nucleotides align to TRBD2. The length of the CDR3 is 15 residues. Germline-derived CDR1 and CDR2 are MNHNS and SASEGT. The V segment lost 3 bases and the J segment 5 bases; nucleotides outside the gene matches: 7. Here the CDR3 reads CASSDGGREGETQYF. Here the CDR3 DNA reads TGTGCCAGCAGTGACGGGGGGCGGGAGGGGGAGACCCAGTACTTC.